This T cell receptor beta chain comes out of a study of OX40 agonist ivuxolimab in advanced cancers. About the study: Among those enrolled, mean age was roughly 55 years (range roughly 23 to 85) and roughly 84% were male.

Patients who had autoimmune disease history or got systemic immunosuppression were left out. Regarding the study as a whole: At 0.1 to 3.0 mg/kg and by week 6, clonal expansion occurred in CD4+ and CD8+ blood T cells.

Worth noting for this clone: Its cognate antigen is unknown.

This table comes from immunoSEQ multiplex PCR, and its TCRdb copy is limited to in-frame clones, with some not included. In the table there are roughly 67,000 clones, roughly 84% of which are singletons. This CDR3 spans 13 amino acids. The V gene's germline CDR1 is SGHNT and CDR2 YYREEE (reference sequence). V lost 3 bases to trimming and J lost 6 bases, with 12 bases between them. Sequencing used CD4+ or CD8+ T cells sorted from blood, obtained in a trial of the OX40 agonist ivuxolimab. The sequence was obtained from an adult with an advanced solid tumor such as melanoma, head and neck, liver or kidney cancer. The chain combines TRBV5-4 with TRBJ1-1; no clear D gene. In DNA form, the CDR3 reads TGTGCCAGCAGCTCGCCGGGCGTTGCTGAAGCTTTCTTT. This translates into CASSSPGVAEAFF.